A single sample is the source of the 20 T cell receptor beta chains below, sequenced in a study of shared clonotypes between healthy human individuals. Clones were read by immunoSEQ multiplex PCR, and TCRdb kept only the in-frame ones, dropping some. The data hold roughly 2.1 million clones, with about 92% observed a single time. CD45RO-negative, CCR7-selected cells formed the naive CD8 fraction, which excluded terminally differentiated effector memory CD45RA+ cells. The source material was naive CD8+ T cells from PBMCs. The receptors were sampled from a man aged 18 to 29 in good health. Some clones in this sample may be carry-over from other donors' samples.

The sample holds one count of this clone. The J gene is TRBJ1-1, the V gene TRBV7-2; D not resolved. V dropped 4 bases and J dropped 0 bases, with 12 bases sitting between them. Germline lookup yields CDR1 SGHTA and CDR2 FQGNSA. The CDR3 runs 15 residues. The CDR3 DNA reads TGTGCCAGCAGCTCCCCAGCAGATTTGAACACTGAAGCTTTCTTT. This codes for CASSSPADLNTEAFF.

The chain combines TRBV14 with TRBJ1-2; no clear D gene. This CDR3 contains 14 residues. V lost 0 bases to trimming and J lost 6 bases, with 11 bases between them. Germline CDR1 reads SGHDN; CDR2 reads FVKESK. The chain's CDR3 is CASSQDFGWDGYTF. The CDR3 DNA sequence: TGTGCCAGCAGCCAAGATTTCGGGTGGGATGGCTACACCTTC.

This chain links TRBV10-3 with TRBJ1-1; the match to TRBD1 covers 7 bases. CDR3 length equals 17 residues. Unmatched junction bases numbered 17, after V lost 3 bases and J lost 7 bases. CDR1 and CDR2 (germline): ENHRY, SYGVKD. This chain's CDR3 is CAISDGTEGTGGLEAFF. In DNA form, the CDR3 reads TGTGCCATCAGTGATGGGACAGAGGGAACGGGCGGGCTTGAAGCTTTCTTT.

This clone was observed once. V is TRBV6-5 and J is TRBJ2-5; D gene ambiguous. V lost 0 bases and J lost 0, with 8 bases in between. Germline V gene sequence: CDR1 MNHEY, CDR2 SVGAGI. The length of the CDR3 is 15 residues. CDR3 bases: TGTGCCAGCAGTTACTCACAACTGAACCAAGAGACCCAGTACTTC. Translating gives CASSYSQLNQETQYF.

This rearrangement joins TRBV6-6 to TRBJ2-7; perhaps TRBD2 as D (7 bases). Trimming took 0 bases from V and 4 from J, leaving 13 bases between them. The germline V gene has CDR1 MNHNY and CDR2 SVGAGI (reference sequence). The length of the CDR3 is 15 residues. CDR3 DNA: TGTGCCAGCAGTTACTCGACGGGGGGCTATTACGAGCAGTACTTC. This translates into CASSYSTGGYYEQYF.

This clone was found once. The chain has TRBV5-1 and TRBJ2-7; D is undetermined. This CDR3 has 13 amino acids. Germline CDR1 is SGHRS and CDR2 is YFSETQ. V lost 0 bases and J lost 5, with 9 bases in between. DNA of the CDR3: TGCGCCAGCAGCTTGGGACGCCCCAACGAGCAGTACTTC. It codes for CASSLGRPNEQYF.

A note on this clone: The junction differs from germline at one of its ends, possibly a read error. This chain joins TRBV2 and TRBJ2-1; tentative D call: TRBD2 (5 bases). The CDR3 runs 14 residues. The V gene's germline CDR1 is SNHLY and CDR2 FYNNEI. In DNA, the CDR3 is TGTGTCAGCAGCCTAGGACTTGGCCCATATGAGCAGTTCTTC. Translated: CVSSLGLGPYEQFF.

The gene calls are TRBV6-6 and TRBJ1-5; tentatively, D is TRBD1 (5 bases). The length of the CDR3 is 16 residues. The V and J ends lost 4 bases and 0 bases respectively, with 13 bases between them. CDR1 and CDR2 from the germline V gene are MNHNY and SVGAGI (reference sequence). CDR3 DNA: TGTGCCAGCAGTTCCCGACAGCCCCTTAGCAATCAGCCCCAGCATTTT. Amino acids: CASSSRQPLSNQPQHF.

This chain joins TRBV4-3 and TRBJ2-1, with 10 bases fitting TRBD2. CDR3 length: 17 residues. Germline V gene lookup returns CDR1 LGHNA and CDR2 YSLEER. V lost 1 base, J lost 4 bases, and 7 bases stayed unmatched. In DNA, the CDR3 is TGCGCCAGCAGCCAAGTACAAGCGGGAGGGCCATACAATGAGCAGTTCTTC. Protein: CASSQVQAGGPYNEQFF.

This rearrangement joins TRBV9 to TRBJ2-3, with 14 bases identical to TRBD2. Germline V gene sequence: CDR1 SGDLS, CDR2 YYNGEE. Trimming at V came to 3 bases and at J to 6 bases, leaving 6 bases not matched to a gene. This CDR3 has 16 residues. The CDR3 protein is CASSGGTSGRPDTQYF. CDR3 bases: TGTGCCAGCAGCGGCGGGACTAGCGGGAGACCCGATACGCAGTATTTT.

V is TRBV19 and J is TRBJ1-5; a weak D match, TRBD1 (5 bases). The CDR3 has 15 residues. Germline V lookup: CDR1 LNHDA, CDR2 SQIVND (reference sequence). The germline V and J ends were trimmed by 3 bases and 3 bases, with 12 bases remaining between them. CDR3 in DNA: TGTGCCAGTAGTATTGATGGGGGGGTCAATCAGCCCCAGCATTTT. This encodes CASSIDGGVNQPQHF.

This sequence joins TRBV28 and TRBJ1-2, with D uncertain. CDR3 size: 13 residues. Trimming pared 4 bases from V and 4 bases from J, leaving 10 bases between. Germline CDR1 reads MDHEN; CDR2 reads SYDVKM. The CDR3 here is CASSSRTLYGYTF. In nucleotides, the CDR3 is TGTGCCAGCAGTTCCCGGACCCTCTATGGCTACACCTTC.

V usage is TRBV28 and J usage is TRBJ2-1; 8 bases line up with TRBD2. Germline CDR1 reads MDHEN; CDR2 reads SYDVKM. This CDR3 comprises 15 residues. V trimming: 2 bases; J trimming: 4 bases; junction bases outside the gene matches: 4. Here the CDR3 reads CASSLGSGAYNEQFF. CDR3 in DNA: TGTGCCAGCAGTTTAGGTAGCGGGGCATACAATGAGCAGTTCTTC.

This clone was detected only a few times. The genes are TRBV19 and TRBJ1-1; D call uncertain. The CDR3 covers 13 residues. The germline V gene has CDR1 LNHDA and CDR2 SQIVND (reference sequence). V gave up 7 bases and J gave up 4 bases, with 13 bases separating them. DNA of the CDR3: TGTGCCAGTAATGATAACCGAGGCACTGAAGCTTTCTTT. Translated: CASNDNRGTEAFF.

The chain uses TRBV11-3 and TRBJ2-7; 11 bases line up with TRBD1. The CDR3 spans 15 residues. Trimming removed 3 bases from V and 5 bases from J; junction bases left unmatched: 6. Germline CDR1 SGHNT, CDR2 YENEEA. The CDR3 loop reads CASSFRTGGVHEQYF. CDR3 DNA sequence: TGTGCCAGCAGCTTCCGGACAGGGGGCGTCCACGAGCAGTACTTC.

V is TRBV29-1 and J is TRBJ2-2; D is ambiguous. From germline, CDR1 is SQVTM and CDR2 ANQGSEA. Trimming took off 1 base at V and 6 bases at J, with 3 bases between the two ends. There are 11 residues in the CDR3. CDR3 nucleotide sequence: TGCAGCGTTGAAGTGTCCGGGGAGCTGTTTTTT. This gives the protein CSVEVSGELFF.

V usage is TRBV5-6 and J usage is TRBJ2-5; the match to TRBD1 covers 9 bases. Losses at the gene ends were 4 bases for V and 3 bases for J; bases not matched to a gene: 10. Germline lookup yields CDR1 SGHDT and CDR2 YYEEEE. The length of the CDR3 is 16 residues. CDR3 bases: TGTGCCAGCAGCCCCCCACAGGGGGCGCGAAAAGAGACCCAGTACTTC. Its translation is CASSPPQGARKETQYF.

The chain couples TRBV9 to TRBJ1-3, with TRBD1 matching 10 bases. Losses at the gene ends were 5 bases for V and 12 bases for J; bases not matched to a gene: 5. CDR3 length equals 12 residues. In germline, CDR1 is SGDLS, CDR2 YYNGEE. CDR3 in amino acids: CASSDRGPVIYF. The CDR3 nucleotides read TGTGCCAGCAGTGACAGGGGGCCGGTCATATATTTT.

The rearrangement links TRBV4-1 to TRBJ2-6; D remains unclear. This CDR3 is 15 amino acids long. CDR1 is MGHRA, CDR2 YSYEKL, per germline. Trimming took 8 bases from V and 4 from J, leaving 15 bases between them. CDR3 region: CASARHGSGANVLTF. The DNA of the CDR3 is TGCGCCAGCGCCCGTCATGGGTCCGGGGCCAACGTCCTGACTTTC.

The J gene is TRBJ2-7, the V gene TRBV6-1; D remains ambiguous. V shed 6 bases and J shed 0 bases, with 6 bases lying between them. This CDR3 has 12 residues. Per germline, CDR1 MNHNS and CDR2 SASEGT. The CDR3 region is CASRYSSYEQYF. Written as DNA, the CDR3 is TGTGCCAGCAGATATAGCTCCTACGAGCAGTACTTC.